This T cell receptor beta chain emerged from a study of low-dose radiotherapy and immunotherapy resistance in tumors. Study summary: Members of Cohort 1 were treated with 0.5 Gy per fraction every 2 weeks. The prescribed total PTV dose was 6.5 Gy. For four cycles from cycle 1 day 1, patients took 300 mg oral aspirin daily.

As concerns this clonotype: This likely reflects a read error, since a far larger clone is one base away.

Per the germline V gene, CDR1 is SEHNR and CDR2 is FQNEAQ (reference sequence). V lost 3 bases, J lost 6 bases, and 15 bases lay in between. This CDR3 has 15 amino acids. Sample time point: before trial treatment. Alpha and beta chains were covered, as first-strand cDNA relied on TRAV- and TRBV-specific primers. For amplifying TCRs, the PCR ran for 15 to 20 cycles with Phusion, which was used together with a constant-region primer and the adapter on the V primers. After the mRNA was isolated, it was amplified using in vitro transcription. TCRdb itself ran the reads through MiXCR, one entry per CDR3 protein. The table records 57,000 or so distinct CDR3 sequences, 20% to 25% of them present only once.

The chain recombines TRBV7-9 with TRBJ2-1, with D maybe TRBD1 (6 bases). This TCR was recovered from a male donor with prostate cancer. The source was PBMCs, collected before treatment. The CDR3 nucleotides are TGTGCCAGCAGCTTGGTTCTCGACAGGTTCAATGAGCAGTTCTTC. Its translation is CASSLVLDRFNEQFF. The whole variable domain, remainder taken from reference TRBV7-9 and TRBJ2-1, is DTGVSQNPRHKITKRGQNVTFRCDPISEHNRLYWYRQTLGQGPEFLTYFQNEAQLEKSRLLSDRFSAERPKGSFSTLEIQRTEQGDSAMYLCASSLVLDRFNEQFFGPGTRLTVL.